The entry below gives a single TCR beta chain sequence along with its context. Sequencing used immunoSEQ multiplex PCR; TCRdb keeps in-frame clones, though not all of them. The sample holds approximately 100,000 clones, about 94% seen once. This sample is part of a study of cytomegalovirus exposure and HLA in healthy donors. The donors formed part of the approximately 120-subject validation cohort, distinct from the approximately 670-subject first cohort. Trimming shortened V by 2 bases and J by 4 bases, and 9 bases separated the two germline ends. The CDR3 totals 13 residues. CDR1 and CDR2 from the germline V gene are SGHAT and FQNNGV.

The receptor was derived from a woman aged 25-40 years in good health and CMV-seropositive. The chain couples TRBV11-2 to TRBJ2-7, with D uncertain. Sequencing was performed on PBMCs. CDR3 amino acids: CASSLKSVYEQYF. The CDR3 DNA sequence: TGTGCCAGCAGCTTAAAATCTGTGTACGAGCAGTACTTC.